This T cell receptor beta chain emerged from a study of blood T cell repertoires in COVID-19. Study-wide background: Donors in the United States, Italy and Spain gave samples during acute or convalescent COVID-19. Sample material is recorded as cDNA or gDNA derived from T cells, B-cell-depleted T cells, or PBMCs.

Under the authors' procedure: The assay estimated nucleated cells by amplifying reference gene primers. The method was immunoSEQ multiplex PCR; TCRdb's version includes in-frame clones alone and lacks a portion of them. From that table come the V and J calls and clone size; the DNA was used to work out D and trimming. The table includes about 60,000 clones, about 88% detected once. Germline loops: CDR1 SGHRS, CDR2 YFSETQ. The CDR3 is 15 residues long. V was shortened by 0 bases and J by 1 base, with 7 bases between the two germline ends. Notes on this clone: This sample includes further DNA sequences coding for the same CDR3.

Sequenced input: peripheral blood. The receptor's source is a man between 65 and 79 years old with active COVID-19. The chain combines TRBV5-1 with TRBJ2-2, with D possibly matching TRBD2 (5 bases). CDR3 residues: CASSLVAGNTGELFF. The CDR3 coding sequence is TGCGCCAGCAGCTTGGTGGCGGGGAACACCGGGGAGCTGTTTTTT.